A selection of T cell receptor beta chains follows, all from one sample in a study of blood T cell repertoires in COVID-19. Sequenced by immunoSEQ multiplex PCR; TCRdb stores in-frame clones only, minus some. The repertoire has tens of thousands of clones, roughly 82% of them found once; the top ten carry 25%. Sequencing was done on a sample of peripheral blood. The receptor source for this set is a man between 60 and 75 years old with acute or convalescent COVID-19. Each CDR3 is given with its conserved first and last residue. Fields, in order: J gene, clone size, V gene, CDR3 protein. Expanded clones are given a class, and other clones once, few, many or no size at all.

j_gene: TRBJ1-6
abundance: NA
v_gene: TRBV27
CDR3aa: CASSFTGQGRYSPLHF

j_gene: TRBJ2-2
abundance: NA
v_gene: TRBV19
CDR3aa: CASTGRGVNTGELFF

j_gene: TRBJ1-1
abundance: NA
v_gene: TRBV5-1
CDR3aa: CASSLGWTGGNTEAFF

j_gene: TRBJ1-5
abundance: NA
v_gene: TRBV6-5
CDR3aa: CASRLTRQSQPQHF

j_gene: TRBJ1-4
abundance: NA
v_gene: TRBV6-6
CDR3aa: CASSYAGVVNEKLFF

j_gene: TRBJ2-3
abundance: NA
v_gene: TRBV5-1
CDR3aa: CASSPRWTPLGSSTDTQYF

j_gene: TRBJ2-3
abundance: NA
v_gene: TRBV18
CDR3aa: CASSPGQGGTDTQYF

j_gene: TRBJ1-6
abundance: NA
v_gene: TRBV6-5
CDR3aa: CASRGQGFYSPLHF

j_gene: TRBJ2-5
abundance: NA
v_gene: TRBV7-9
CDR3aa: CASSSSGGETQYF

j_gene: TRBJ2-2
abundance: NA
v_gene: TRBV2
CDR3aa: CASSPGTITGELFF

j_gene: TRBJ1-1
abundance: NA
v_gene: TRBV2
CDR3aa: CASNRDRNTEAFF

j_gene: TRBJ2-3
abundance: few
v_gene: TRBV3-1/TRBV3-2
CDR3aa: CASSQGPGQWGTDTQYF

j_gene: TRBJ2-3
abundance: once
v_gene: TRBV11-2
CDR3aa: CASSLRPGQRSTDTQYF

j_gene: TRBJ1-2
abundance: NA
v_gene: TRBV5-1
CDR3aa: CASSVSRGWEEGYTF

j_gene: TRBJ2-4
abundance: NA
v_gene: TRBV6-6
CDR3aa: CASAEGSKNIQYF

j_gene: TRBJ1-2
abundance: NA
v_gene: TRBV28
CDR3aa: CASDSNYGYTF

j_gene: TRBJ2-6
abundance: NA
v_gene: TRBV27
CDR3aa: CATSTLSSGANVLTF

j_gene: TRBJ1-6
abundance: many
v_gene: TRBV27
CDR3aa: CASSSPVVDSNSPLHF

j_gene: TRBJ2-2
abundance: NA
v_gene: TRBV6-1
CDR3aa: CASSDEGDTGELFF

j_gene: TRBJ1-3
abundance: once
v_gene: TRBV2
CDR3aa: CASSVQGRNTIYF

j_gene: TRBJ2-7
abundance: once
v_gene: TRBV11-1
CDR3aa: CASSLWAGAYEQYF

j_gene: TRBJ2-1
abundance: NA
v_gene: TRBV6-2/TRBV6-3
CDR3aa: CASSYSTVRGVANEQFF

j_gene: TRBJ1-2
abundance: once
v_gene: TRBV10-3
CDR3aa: CAISESDRVGGYTF

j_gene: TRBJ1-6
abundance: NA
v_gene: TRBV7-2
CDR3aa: CASSMGQGWSPLHF

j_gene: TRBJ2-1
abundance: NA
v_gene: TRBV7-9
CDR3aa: CASSPRGGQYNEQFF

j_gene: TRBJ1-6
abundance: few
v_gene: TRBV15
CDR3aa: CATSGDRGLKNSPLHF

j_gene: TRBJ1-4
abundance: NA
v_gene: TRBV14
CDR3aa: CASSHYGEKLFF

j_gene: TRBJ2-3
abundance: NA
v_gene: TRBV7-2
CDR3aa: CASSSRGDPGSDTQYF

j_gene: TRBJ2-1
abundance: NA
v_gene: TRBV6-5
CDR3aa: CASSPGDYNEQFF

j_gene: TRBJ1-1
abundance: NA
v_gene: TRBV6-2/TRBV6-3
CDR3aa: CASSYSTRGNTEAFF

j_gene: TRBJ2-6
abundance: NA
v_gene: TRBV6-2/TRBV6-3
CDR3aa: CASSYMQGIILSGANVLTF

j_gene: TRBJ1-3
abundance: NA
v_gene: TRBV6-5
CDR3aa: CASRPTRRTGNTIYF

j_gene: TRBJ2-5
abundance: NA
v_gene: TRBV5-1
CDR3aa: CASSLSQAPQETQYF

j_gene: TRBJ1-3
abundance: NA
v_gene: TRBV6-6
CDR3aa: CASTRREGGSTGNTIYF

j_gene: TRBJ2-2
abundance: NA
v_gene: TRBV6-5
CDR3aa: CASSRDTSTGELFF

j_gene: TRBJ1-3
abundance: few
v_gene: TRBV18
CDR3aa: CASSPRAGTQNTIYF

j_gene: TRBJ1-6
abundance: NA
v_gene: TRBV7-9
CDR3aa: CASSLEANSPLHF

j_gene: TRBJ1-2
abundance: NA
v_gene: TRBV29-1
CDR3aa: CSVGTQDVYGYTF

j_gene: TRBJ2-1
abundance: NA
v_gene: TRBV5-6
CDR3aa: CASSFSSEQFF

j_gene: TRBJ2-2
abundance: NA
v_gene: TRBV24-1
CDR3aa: CATRAGDSNTGELFF

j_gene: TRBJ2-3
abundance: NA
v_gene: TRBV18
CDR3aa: CASSPQRGRGTDTQYF

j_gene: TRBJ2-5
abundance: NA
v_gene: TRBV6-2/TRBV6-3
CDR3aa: CASSYGAGGPIETQYF

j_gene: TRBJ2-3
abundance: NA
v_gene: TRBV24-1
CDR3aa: CATSGVQGSDTQYF

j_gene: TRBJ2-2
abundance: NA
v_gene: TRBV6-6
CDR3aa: CASRGQGATGELFF

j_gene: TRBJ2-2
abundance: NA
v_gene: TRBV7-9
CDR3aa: CASSAKGQGGTSNTGELFF

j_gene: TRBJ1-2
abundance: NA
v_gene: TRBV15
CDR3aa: CATSIGPEDYGYTF

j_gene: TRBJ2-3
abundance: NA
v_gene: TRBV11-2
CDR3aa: CASSLDRGSGVTDTQYF

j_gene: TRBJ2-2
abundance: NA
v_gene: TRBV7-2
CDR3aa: CASRFGGSRDTGELFF